Listed below are T cell receptor beta chains from one sample, sequenced in a study of T cell repertoires in cytomegalovirus infection. The antigens for these receptors are not known. TCRdb re-called the reads with MiXCR, one entry per CDR3 protein. Of around 310,000 distinct CDR3 sequences in the sample, 25% to 35% were seen once. The starting material was cultured PBMCs, obtained from culture after CMV antigen stimulation. All receptors come from a human donor in good health (CMV status not recorded). Some clones in this sample may be carry-over from other donors' samples. The CDR3 runs from the conserved cysteine through the conserved F or W. Each record gives: J gene, V gene, CDR3 protein.

TRBJ2-7 | TRBV19 | CASSAASTYEQYF
TRBJ1-1 | TRBV12-5 | CASGLGVTATEAFF
TRBJ1-1 | TRBV28 | CASSFSPRPRVGRVHTEAFF
TRBJ1-3 | TRBV25-1 | CASRGQGTGNTIYF
TRBJ2-3 | TRBV28 | CASSIAGAGARDTQYF
TRBJ2-7 | TRBV19 | CASRGPASGGTYEQYF
TRBJ2-1 | TRBV4-2 | CASSQARTGGDEQFF
TRBJ1-6 | TRBV6-8 | CASSYLGQGARNSPLHF
TRBJ1-1 | TRBV6-5 | CASSYSTTASHTEAFF
TRBJ1-5 | TRBV19 | CASSTHPRQGHSNQPQHF
TRBJ2-1 | TRBV7-8 | CASSSQRGSYNEQFF
TRBJ2-2 | TRBV11-1 | CASSLGGGSTGELFF
TRBJ2-5 | TRBV2 | CASKDRAVVAQYF
TRBJ2-5 | TRBV7-8 | CASSTAGEETQYF
TRBJ1-5 | TRBV6-1 | CASSAPGQGTLSNQPQHF
TRBJ1-2 | TRBV4-1 | CASSPERTGVPNYGYTF
TRBJ1-1 | TRBV4-1 | CASSPPRTVNTEAFF
TRBJ2-3 | TRBV6-1 | CASREDSGGASDTQYF
TRBJ2-3 | TRBV29-1 | CSVENGGDTQYF
TRBJ1-1 | TRBV5-1 | CASSSSQGAHGSEAFF
TRBJ1-2 | TRBV12-5 | CASGLQGAPPFYGYTF
TRBJ2-7 | TRBV19 | CASSGQESSYEQYF
TRBJ2-4 | TRBV3-1 | CASSQAPLLAKNIQYF
TRBJ2-7 | TRBV7-8 | CASSSSASGRASYEQYF
TRBJ1-5 | TRBV7-2 | CASSLMMDQPQHF
TRBJ2-1 | TRBV28 | CASSYSGSGQFF
TRBJ2-2 | TRBV19 | CASKGTSNTGELFF
TRBJ2-1 | TRBV6-4 | CASSFSTGDEQFF
TRBJ2-1 | TRBV20-1 | CSAPEGWRGNNEQFF
TRBJ1-5 | TRBV6-6 | CASSFFVGSAGNQPQHF
TRBJ2-1 | TRBV12-3/TRBV12-4 | CASSRSGASYNEQFF
TRBJ2-2 | TRBV6-1 | CASSEMLDRRTGELFF
TRBJ2-5 | TRBV4-1 | CASSASGQGRQETQYF
TRBJ2-6 | TRBV7-9 | CASSLVGTGANVLTF
TRBJ2-2 | TRBV7-3 | CASVIMSQGTGELFF
TRBJ2-1 | TRBV18 | CASSPLQTLAGGGDEQFF
TRBJ2-5 | TRBV12-3/TRBV12-4 | CASAGAIQETQYF
TRBJ1-1 | TRBV28 | CASTQLGVNTEAFF
TRBJ2-3 | TRBV9 | CASSVASGGFTDTQYF
TRBJ2-5 | TRBV27 | CASRILTGGQETQYF
TRBJ1-5 | TRBV20-1 | CSARTGDQPQHF
TRBJ1-6 | TRBV7-9 | CASSPVSNSPLHF
TRBJ2-1 | TRBV7-6 | CASSSPGKTSVRQDEQFF
TRBJ2-1 | TRBV6-1 | CASSPQGHEQFF
TRBJ2-1 | TRBV12-3/TRBV12-4 | CASSPRAEQFF
TRBJ1-1 | TRBV7-9 | CASSFWPQDQNTEAFF
TRBJ2-2 | TRBV7-3 | CASSPRGGGELFF